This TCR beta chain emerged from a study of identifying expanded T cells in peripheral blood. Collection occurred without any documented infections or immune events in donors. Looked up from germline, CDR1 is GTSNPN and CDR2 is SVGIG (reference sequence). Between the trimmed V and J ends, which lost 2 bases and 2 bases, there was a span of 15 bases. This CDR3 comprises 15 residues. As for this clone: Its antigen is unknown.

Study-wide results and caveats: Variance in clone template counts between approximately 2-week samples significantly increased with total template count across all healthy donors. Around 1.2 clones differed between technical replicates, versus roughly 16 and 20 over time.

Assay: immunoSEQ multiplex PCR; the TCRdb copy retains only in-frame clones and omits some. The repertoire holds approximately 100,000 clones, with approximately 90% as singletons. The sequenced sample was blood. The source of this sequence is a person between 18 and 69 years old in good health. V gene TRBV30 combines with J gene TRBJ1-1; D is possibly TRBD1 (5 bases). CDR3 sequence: CAWSLGALGNTEAFF. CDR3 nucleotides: TGTGCCTGGAGTCTTGGGGCGTTAGGAAACACTGAAGCTTTCTTT.